This T cell receptor (beta chain) was retrieved from a study of blood T cell dynamics during melanoma immunotherapy. Time point in this sample: week 3, after first cycle of checkpoint inhibitor. CDR1 and CDR2 (germline): SGHVS, FNYEAQ. The CDR3 runs 16 residues. Repertoires were generated with immunoSEQ multiplex PCR, while TCRdb's copy carries only in-frame clones and drops some. The sample includes several thousand clones, around 85% of them seen just once. The rearrangement joins TRBV7-6 to TRBJ2-5; TRBD2 matches at 7 bases. Near its end, the DNA agrees better with TRBJ2-7, so the J call may be wrong. The TCR comes from a human donor with melanoma. The material sequenced was blood, taken from a patient treated with checkpoint blockade. The CDR3 region is CASSLEEGTGGYEQYF. DNA for the CDR3: TGTGCCAGCAGCTTAGAGGAGGGGACGGGAGGCTACGAGCAGTACTTC.